This T cell receptor beta chain originates from a study of T cell responses to AZD1222 COVID-19 vaccine. Data came from immunoSEQ multiplex PCR; TCRdb stores just in-frame clones and leaves some out. The table shows 80,000 to 100,000 clones, with around 90% occurring only once. The CDR3 runs to 12 residues. Germline V CDR1 and CDR2: SNHLY, FYNNEI. Trimming shortened V by 0 bases and J by 11 bases, and 10 bases separated the two germline ends. The chain couples TRBV2 to TRBJ1-2; D is uncertain. The sample consisted of peripheral blood, taken 28 days after the second AZD1222 dose. This clonotype was obtained from an adult who received the AZD1222 COVID-19 vaccine. The CDR3: CASSEAAEPYTF. Here the CDR3 DNA reads TGTGCCAGCAGTGAAGCGGCGGAACCTTACACCTTC.